The present TCR beta chain was sequenced within a study of beta chain features in type 1 diabetes. All of the isolated RNA was reverse transcribed, so expressed TCRB transcripts were sequenced. The data were produced by immunoSEQ multiplex PCR, yet TCRdb's version contains in-frame clones alone and is incomplete. The table lists 140,000 to 150,000 clones, about 44% of them singletons. It was via CD45RO/CCR7/CD25/CD127/CD95/CD27 that CD4+ naive, central memory, regulatory and stem cell-like memory cells were sorted. The germline V gene has CDR1 SGDLS and CDR2 YYNGEE. This CDR3 contains 13 residues. V shed 0 bases and J shed 5 bases, with 5 bases lying between them.

Material: Tregs from blood. J is TRBJ2-2 and V is TRBV9; D perhaps matches TRBD2 (5 bases). The TCR originated in a young man in good health. As DNA, the CDR3 is TGTGCCAGCAGCGTAGCGGGAACCGGGGAGCTGTTTTTT. Its protein is CASSVAGTGELFF.